This T cell receptor (beta chain) was recorded in a study of response to subunit inactivated influenza vaccine. Findings of the study overall: Authors suggested each seasonal influenza vaccination recruits few new T cells.

TCRdb reprocessed the RT-PCR reads via MiXCR and lists one record per CDR3 protein. This sample has around 540,000 distinct CDR3 sequences; roughly 12% occur once, and the top ten carry roughly a tenth. A note on this clonotype: Its specificity is unknown.

The material was PBMCs from blood, obtained on the day of vaccination. The clonotype originates from a man aged 50-59 years who received an inactivated influenza vaccine.

The CDR3 DNA is TGCAGTGCTAGAGATTCCGCCGGTCATTCGGGAGAGACCCAGTACTTC. Its translation is CSARDSAGHSGETQYF. The chain employs TRBV20-1 and TRBJ2-5; D gene uncertain. CDR3 length: 16 residues. Between the trimmed V and J ends, which lost 0 bases and 4 bases, there was a span of 18 bases. Germline assignment: CDR1 DFQATT and CDR2 SNEGSKA (reference sequence).